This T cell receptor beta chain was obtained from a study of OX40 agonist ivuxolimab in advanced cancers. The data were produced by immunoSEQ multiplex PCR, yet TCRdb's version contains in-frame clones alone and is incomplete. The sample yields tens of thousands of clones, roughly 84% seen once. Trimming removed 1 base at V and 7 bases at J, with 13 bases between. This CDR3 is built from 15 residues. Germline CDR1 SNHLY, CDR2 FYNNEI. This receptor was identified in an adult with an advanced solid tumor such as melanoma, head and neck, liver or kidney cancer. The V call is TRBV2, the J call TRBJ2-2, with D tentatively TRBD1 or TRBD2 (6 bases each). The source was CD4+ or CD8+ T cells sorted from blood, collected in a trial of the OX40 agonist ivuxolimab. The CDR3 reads CASSEDGGRGGELFF. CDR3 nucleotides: TGTGCCAGCAGTGAAGATGGGGGGCGCGGCGGGGAGCTGTTTTTT.